This T cell receptor beta chain came from a study of blood T cell repertoires in COVID-19. Study context: Samples of COVID-19 (acute and convalescent) were obtained from the United States, Italy and Spain. PBMCs, B-cell-depleted T cells, or T cells were the source of the cDNA or gDNA that made up the material.

Original data processing: Nucleated cell number was recorded as an estimate derived from reference gene primer amplification. Only in-frame clones appear in the TCRdb table, and some are missing; sequencing was by immunoSEQ multiplex PCR. V and J calls plus clone size are reproduced from that table; the DNA served to infer D and trimming. The sample lists around 250,000 clones, around 84% occurring once. Trimming removed 4 bases from V and 2 bases from J, with 15 bases in between. The CDR3 contains 15 residues. From germline, CDR1 is MNHEY and CDR2 SVGAGI. The chain employs TRBV6-5 and TRBJ2-7; a possible D gene is TRBD2 (5 bases). This TCR came from a young woman with acute or convalescent COVID-19. The specimen sequenced was peripheral blood. CDR3 nucleotide sequence: TGTGCCAGCAGTTGGGAGTCAGGACGAGCCTACGAGCAGTACTTC. Translation gives CASSWESGRAYEQYF.